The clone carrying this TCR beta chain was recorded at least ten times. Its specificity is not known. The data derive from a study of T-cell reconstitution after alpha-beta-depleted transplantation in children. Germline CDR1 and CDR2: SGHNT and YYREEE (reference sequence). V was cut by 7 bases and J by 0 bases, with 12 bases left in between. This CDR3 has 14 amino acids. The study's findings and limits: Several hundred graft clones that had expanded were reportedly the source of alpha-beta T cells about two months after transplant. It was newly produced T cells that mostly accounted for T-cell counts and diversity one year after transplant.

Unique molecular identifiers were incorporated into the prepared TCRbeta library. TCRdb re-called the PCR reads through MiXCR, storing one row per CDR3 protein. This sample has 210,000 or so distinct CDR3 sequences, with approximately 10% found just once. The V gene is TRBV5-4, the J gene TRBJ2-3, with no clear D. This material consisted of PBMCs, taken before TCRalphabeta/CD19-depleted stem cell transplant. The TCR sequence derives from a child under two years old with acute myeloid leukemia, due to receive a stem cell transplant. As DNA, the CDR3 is TGTGCCAGCGGGAAGACCCTAAGCACAGATACGCAGTATTTT. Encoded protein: CASGKTLSTDTQYF.